This T cell receptor beta chain was profiled in a study of T cells expressing NK-cell markers. Study information: Seven HCMV-seropositive donors and one seronegative donor made up the eight sequenced donors.

From the 5' RACE reads, TCRdb lists one entry per CDR3 protein and no DNA. This sample's table has under 600,000 distinct CDR3 sequences. The CDR3 has 13 residues. Sequenced: blood T cells: a sorted CD56 or NKG2C T cell subset, CD4+ or CD8+ T cells, or bulk PBMC T cells (not recorded which). The rearrangement joins TRBV12-3 or TRBV12-4 to TRBJ1-4. The TCR was taken from a woman in her 50s in good health. The CDR3: CASSFNTHEKLFF.